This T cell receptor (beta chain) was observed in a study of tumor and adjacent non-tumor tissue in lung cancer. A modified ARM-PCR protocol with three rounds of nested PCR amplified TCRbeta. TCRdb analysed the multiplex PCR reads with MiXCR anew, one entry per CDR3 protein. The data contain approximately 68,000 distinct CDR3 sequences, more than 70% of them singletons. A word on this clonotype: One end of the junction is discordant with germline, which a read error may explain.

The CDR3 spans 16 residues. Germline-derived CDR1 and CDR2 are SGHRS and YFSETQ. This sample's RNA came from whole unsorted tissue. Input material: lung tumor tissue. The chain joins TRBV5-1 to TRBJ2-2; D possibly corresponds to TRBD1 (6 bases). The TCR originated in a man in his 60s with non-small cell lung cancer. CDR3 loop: CASSPTGHTNTGEPFF. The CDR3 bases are TGCGCCAGCAGCCCGACGGGACACACGAACACCGGGGAGCCGTTTTTT.